Listed below are T cell receptor beta chains from one sample, sequenced in a study of T cells after yellow fever vaccination. TCRdb itself ran the 5' RACE reads through MiXCR, one entry per CDR3 protein. Here the sample spans 200,000 to 250,000 distinct CDR3 sequences, 3% to 3.5% being singletons. Sequences were derived from CD4+ T cells sorted from PBMCs, sampled 10 days after the yellow fever booster vaccination. All receptors derive from a man younger than 30 who received the YFV17D yellow fever vaccine. Both conserved end residues are part of each CDR3. D genes are given only for firm matches. Only part of the rows carry a size: once, few, many, or a class if the clone is expanded.

J: TRBJ1-5
D: NA
size: few
V: TRBV29-1
CDR3: CSVESGEGNQPQHF
DNA: TGCAGCGTTGAATCTGGGGAGGGCAATCAGCCCCAGCATTTT

J: TRBJ1-6
D: TRBD1
size: many
V: TRBV6-5
CDR3: CASSYSGAGQGTPLHF
DNA: TGTGCCAGCAGTTACTCGGGGGCGGGACAGGGGACACCCCTCCACTTT

J: TRBJ2-2
D: NA
size: few
V: TRBV29-1
CDR3: CSVEQGGFNTGELFF
DNA: TGCAGCGTTGAACAAGGGGGTTTTAACACCGGGGAGCTGTTTTTT

J: TRBJ1-2
D: TRBD1
size: NA
V: TRBV18
CDR3: CASSPDRGLNYGYTF
DNA: TGTGCCAGCTCACCGGACAGGGGGCTCAACTATGGCTACACCTTC

J: TRBJ1-1
D: NA
size: many
V: TRBV24-1
CDR3: CATSQGTEAFF
DNA: TGTGCCACCAGTCAGGGGACTGAAGCTTTCTTT

J: TRBJ2-3
D: TRBD2
size: many
V: TRBV20-1
CDR3: CSALAGLTDTQYF
DNA: TGCAGTGCTCTAGCGGGCCTCACAGATACGCAGTATTTT

J: TRBJ1-4
D: TRBD1
size: few
V: TRBV5-1
CDR3: CASSLGTGTGDEKLFF
DNA: TGCGCCAGCAGCTTGGGGACAGGGACAGGGGATGAAAAACTGTTTTTT

J: TRBJ2-2
D: TRBD2
size: NA
V: TRBV5-4
CDR3: CASSSPGLAGLGELFF
DNA: TGTGCCAGCAGCTCCCCGGGACTAGCGGGGCTCGGGGAGCTGTTTTTT

J: TRBJ1-1
D: NA
size: many
V: TRBV5-1
CDR3: CASSRDTEAFF
DNA: TGCGCCAGCAGCCGGGACACTGAAGCTTTCTTT

J: TRBJ1-6
D: NA
size: NA
V: TRBV2
CDR3: CASSENRVQYNSPLHF
DNA: TGTGCCAGCAGTGAAAATAGGGTCCAGTATAATTCACCCCTCCACTTT